Each of the 10 T cell receptor beta chains below was sequenced from the same sample in a study of neurological immune-mediated disorders. Time point described: longitudinal time-point 3. TCRdb reanalysed the 5' RACE reads using MiXCR and keeps one entry per CDR3 protein. The repertoire holds 95,000 to 110,000 distinct CDR3 sequences, with approximately 11% as singletons. Material for sequencing was PBMCs. All receptors derive from a female donor with HTLV-1-associated myelopathy (HAM/TSP).

Concerning this clonotype: It may be a read error: a sequence one base away is much more abundant. The chain is built from TRBV5-1 and TRBJ1-1, with 7 positions matching TRBD1. The CDR3 is made up of 15 amino acids. V was clipped by 4 bases and J by 0 bases; unmatched bases: 6. Germline loops: CDR1 SGHRS, CDR2 YFSETQ. The CDR3 DNA reads TGCGCCAGCAGCAGGACAGGCTTTATGAACACTGAAGCTTTCTTT. It codes for CASSRTGFMNTEAFF.

This chain links TRBV5-1 with TRBJ2-2; possibly TRBD2 for D (5 bases). CDR3 length: 16 amino acids. The ends were cut back, 0 bases at V and 4 bases at J, with 13 bases in the middle. Germline CDR1 reads SGHRS; CDR2 reads YFSETQ. In DNA, the CDR3 is TGCGCCAGCAGCTTGGCGTTAGGAGGCGGCACCGGGGAGCTGTTTTTT. Its translation: CASSLALGGGTGELFF.

The V call is TRBV10-3, the J call TRBJ2-3; D is unclear. Between the trimmed V and J ends, which lost 2 bases and 5 bases, there was a span of 11 bases. The CDR3 runs 14 residues. Germline V gene data show CDR1 as ENHRY and CDR2 as SYGVKD. The CDR3 sequence is CAISESREGDTQYF. Written as DNA, the CDR3 is TGTGCCATCAGTGAGAGTAGGGAAGGAGATACGCAGTATTTT.

This clonotype was detected ten times or more. The CDR3, as DNA: TGTGCCAGCAGCTGGGGACCAAAACAGGACAGGCAGTCCCAGCATTTT. It specifies CASSWGPKQDRQSQHF. The chain links TRBV7-8 to TRBJ1-5; 7 bases are shared with TRBD1. V dropped 4 bases and J dropped 11; count of bases not matched to a gene: 17. CDR3 length: 16 amino acids. In germline, CDR1 is SGHVS, CDR2 FQNEAQ.

Worth noting for this clonotype: A much larger clone differs from this one at a single base, so this may be a read error. The rearrangement joins TRBV20-1 to TRBJ1-1; D perhaps matches TRBD1 (5 bases). V was pared by 4 bases and J by 4 bases, with 10 bases between. The CDR3 spans 12 residues. Looked up from germline, CDR1 is DFQATT and CDR2 is SNEGSKA (reference sequence). Here the CDR3 reads CSATGQGTEAFF. The CDR3 DNA is TGCAGTGCTACCGGGCAGGGCACTGAAGCTTTCTTT.

On this clonotype: With a much larger clone just one base away, this may be a read error. The chain recombines TRBV7-2 with TRBJ2-7; 10 nucleotides match TRBD2. CDR3 length equals 15 residues. The V segment lost 5 bases and the J segment 3 bases; nucleotides outside the gene matches: 7. Germline V gene sequence: CDR1 SGHTA, CDR2 FQGNSA. CDR3 in amino acids: CASSPPGTSDYEQYF. CDR3 in DNA: TGTGCCAGCAGCCCGCCCGGGACTAGCGACTACGAGCAGTACTTC.

Many counts were recorded for this clonotype. The rearrangement joins TRBV28 to TRBJ2-7, with D perhaps TRBD1 or TRBD2 (5 bases each). V lost 6 bases, J lost 2 bases, and 14 bases lay in between. Germline CDR1 MDHEN, CDR2 SYDVKM. The CDR3 length is 14 residues. In DNA form, the CDR3 reads TGTGCCAGCAGGCTGCAAAGGGACCCCTACGAGCAGTACTTC. Translation gives CASRLQRDPYEQYF.

This clonotype was seen at least ten times. The chain employs TRBV28 and TRBJ2-7, with 7 bases aligning to TRBD2. Germline CDR1 reads MDHEN; CDR2 reads SYDVKM. This CDR3 spans 13 amino acids. Unmatched junction bases numbered 3, after V lost 4 bases and J lost 3 bases. CDR3 nucleotides: TGTGCCAGCAGTTCGGGGGGTCTCTACGAGCAGTACTTC. This gives the protein CASSSGGLYEQYF.

This clonotype was detected ten times or more. This chain uses TRBV20-1 with TRBJ1-5; D is perhaps TRBD1 (6 bases). The germline CDR1 and CDR2 sequences are DFQATT and SNEGSKA (reference sequence). Trimming shortened V by 1 base and J by 3 bases, and 13 bases separated the two germline ends. The CDR3 loop spans 15 amino acids. The CDR3 coding sequence is TGCAGTGCTAGAGTAGGGGGTGCCCCCAATCAGCCCCAGCATTTT. Its protein is CSARVGGAPNQPQHF.

At least ten counts were recorded for this clonotype. This chain links TRBV30 with TRBJ2-2; TRBD2 matches 7 bases. The CDR3 spans 15 residues. V lost 4 bases and J lost 8; bases outside the gene matches: 13. Germline values: CDR1 GTSNPN, CDR2 SVGIG (reference sequence). CDR3 nucleotide sequence: TGTGCCTGGACCCCCTCCGGGCAGGGAGGGGGGGAGCTGTTTTTT. Its translation is CAWTPSGQGGGELFF. Together with reference TRBV30 and TRBJ2-2, the CDR3 gives the full variable domain: SQTIHQWPATLVQPVGSPLSLECTVEGTSNPNLYWYRQAAGRGLQLLFYSVGIGQISSEVPQNLSASRPQDRQFILSSKKLLLSDSGFYLCAWTPSGQGGGELFFGEGSRLTVL.